The 23 T cell receptor beta chains reported below all come from one sample, sequenced in a study of cytomegalovirus exposure and HLA in healthy donors (dated by TCRdb to the late 2010s). Libraries were constructed by the immunoSEQ multiplex PCR assay. TCRdb's version of the immuneACCESS table is confined to in-frame rearrangements and falls short of the full clone set. An unresolved V gene accounts for under half of the shortfall where checked; the remainder is of unknown origin. Counted in this sample were some 140,000 clones; almost 85% of them appeared once. The top ten hold approximately 1.4% of the sample. The specimen was PBMCs. These receptors came from a woman in her thirties in good health and CMV-seronegative.

This clone has just a few counts. The genes are TRBV6-1 and TRBJ1-6; 7 nucleotides line up with TRBD1. Germline V gene lookup returns CDR1 MNHNS and CDR2 SASEGT. The CDR3 has 14 amino acids. After removal of 8 bases from V and 5 bases from J, the junction contained 6 bases not matched to a gene. Here the CDR3 DNA reads TGTGCCAGCCATTTCGGGACAGATAATTCACCCCTCCACTTT. Its translation is CASHFGTDNSPLHF.

This chain links TRBV5-6 with TRBJ1-3; D unclear. The CDR3 covers 14 residues. CDR1 is SGHDT, CDR2 YYEEEE, per germline. V lost 0 bases and J lost 4, with 8 bases in between. CDR3 sequence (DNA): TGTGCCAGCAGCTTGGCCGGGTTGGGAAACACCATATATTTT. Amino acids: CASSLAGLGNTIYF.

The chain recombines TRBV27 with TRBJ2-7; TRBD1 agrees at 10 bases. Per the germline V gene, CDR1 is MNHEY and CDR2 is SMNVEV (reference sequence). J lost 2 bases, V lost 0 bases, and 4 bases had no gene match. There are 16 residues in the CDR3. The chain's CDR3 is CASSLSPGTGAYEQYF. The CDR3 DNA reads as TGTGCCAGCAGTTTATCGCCGGGGACAGGGGCCTACGAGCAGTACTTC.

As DNA, the CDR3 is TGTGCCAGCTCACCAGGGGGGGGCGAGCAGTACTTC. Translation: CASSPGGGEQYF. This chain uses TRBV18 with TRBJ2-7, with TRBD2 matching over 7 bases. The CDR3 loop spans 12 amino acids. V lost 2 bases, J lost 6 bases, and 1 base stayed unmatched. Germline CDR1 and CDR2: KGHSH and LQKENI.

The table lists this clone with a count of one. This chain uses TRBV19 with TRBJ2-1; 13 nucleotides align to TRBD2. CDR3 length: 17 residues. V shed 3 bases, J shed 2 bases, and the junction held 4 bases outside the gene matches. Germline V gene data show CDR1 as LNHDA and CDR2 as SQIVND (reference sequence). This CDR3 is CASSIGLAGEPYNEQFF. The CDR3 DNA sequence: TGTGCCAGTAGTATCGGACTAGCGGGGGAGCCCTACAATGAGCAGTTCTTC.

The chain joins TRBV5-6 to TRBJ1-1, with 9 bases matching TRBD1. This CDR3 is 14 amino acids long. V gave up 4 bases and J gave up 5 bases; unmatched junction bases: 6. Looked up from germline, CDR1 is SGHDT and CDR2 is YYEEEE. CDR3 DNA: TGTGCCAGCAGCCACCAAGACAGGGGGACTGAAGCTTTCTTT. Its translation is CASSHQDRGTEAFF.

The rearrangement links TRBV6-5 to TRBJ2-7; a possible D gene is TRBD1 (5 bases). Trimming removed 5 bases at V and 0 bases at J, with 11 bases between. Germline CDR1 is MNHEY and CDR2 is SVGAGI. This CDR3 spans 14 amino acids. The CDR3: CASSRGSNSYEQYF. DNA for the CDR3: TGTGCCAGCAGTAGGGGTAGCAACTCCTACGAGCAGTACTTC.

This clone appeared once. The chain joins TRBV2 to TRBJ2-1; D is uncertain. The CDR3 contains 14 residues. Trimming removed 3 bases from V and 6 bases from J, with 12 bases in between. Germline V gene lookup returns CDR1 SNHLY and CDR2 FYNNEI. In DNA form, the CDR3 reads TGTGCCAGCAGTGACAAGCCCGCGATCAATGAGCAGTTCTTC. This codes for CASSDKPAINEQFF.

The chain uses TRBV5-5 and TRBJ1-2; TRBD1 agrees at 9 bases. V was clipped by 6 bases and J by 4 bases; unmatched bases: 10. CDR1 SGHKS and CDR2 YYEKEE come from the germline V gene (reference sequence). The CDR3 sequence is 15 residues long. CDR3 loop: CASKMNRGLIYGYTF. The CDR3 region has the DNA TGTGCCAGCAAAATGAACAGGGGGCTTATCTATGGCTACACCTTC.

In its sample, this clone was seen a few times. The V call is TRBV30, the J call TRBJ2-1; 9 bases agree with TRBD2. Trimming cost V 4 bases and J 8 bases; bases outside gene matches: 9. The length of the CDR3 is 14 residues. Germline CDR1 GTSNPN, CDR2 SVGIG (reference sequence). CDR3 loop: CAWNRGGAVYEQFF. The CDR3 DNA reads as TGTGCCTGGAATCGCGGGGGGGCAGTGTATGAGCAGTTCTTC.

The chain has TRBV6-6 and TRBJ2-1, with 12 nucleotides matching TRBD1. The junction had 6 bases not matched to a gene; V was cut back by 4 bases and J by 8 bases. The germline V gene has CDR1 MNHNY and CDR2 SVGAGI (reference sequence). The length of the CDR3 is 15 residues. The CDR3 region is CASSSPGQGAHEQFF. CDR3 in DNA: TGTGCCAGCAGTTCCCCGGGACAGGGGGCGCATGAGCAGTTCTTC.

V is TRBV7-3 and J is TRBJ1-1, with 8 bases aligning to TRBD1. Germline loops: CDR1 SGHTA, CDR2 FQGTGA. This CDR3 contains 16 residues. Germline trimming cut 5 bases from V and 1 base from J; bases unmatched to any gene: 9. The CDR3 DNA follows: TGTGCCAGCAGCCGACGCGGAACAGGGGGGAACACTGAAGCTTTCTTT. Protein: CASSRRGTGGNTEAFF.

This rearrangement joins TRBV6-5 to TRBJ1-2; D gene ambiguous. The germline gives CDR1 MNHEY, CDR2 SVGAGI. The CDR3 has 14 amino acids. V lost 0 bases and J lost 1, with 6 bases in between. CDR3 region: CASSYSAGNYGYTF. The CDR3 region has the DNA TGTGCCAGCAGTTACTCGGCAGGTAACTATGGCTACACCTTC.

The rearrangement joins TRBV6-1 to TRBJ2-7; possible D gene TRBD1, 7 bases. Trimming shortened V by 8 bases and J by 9 bases, and 26 bases separated the two germline ends. Germline CDR1 is MNHNS and CDR2 is SASEGT. This CDR3 is built from 15 residues. Written as DNA, the CDR3 is TGTGCCAGCCACCTTAGGTCAGGGGGGTTAGGGGGGCAGTACTTC. It encodes CASHLRSGGLGGQYF.

The J gene is TRBJ1-1, the V gene TRBV5-4; D is perhaps TRBD1 (6 bases). Germline CDR1 reads SGHNT; CDR2 reads YYREEE (reference sequence). V shed 7 bases and J shed 6 bases, with 16 bases lying between them. This CDR3 has 13 residues. The CDR3 region has the DNA TGTGCCAGCGTCAAGGACAGTGGCCCTGAAGCTTTCTTT. Translating it yields CASVKDSGPEAFF.

DNA for the CDR3: TGTGCCTGGAGTCCCGGGTACAGGGGGACTGAAGCTTTCTTT. Its protein is CAWSPGYRGTEAFF. This chain connects TRBV30 to TRBJ1-1; 8 positions match TRBD1. Trimming took 2 bases from V and 5 from J; bases not matched to a gene: 7. CDR3 size: 14 residues. In germline, CDR1 is GTSNPN, CDR2 SVGIG (reference sequence).

The genes are TRBV6-5 and TRBJ2-2; D might be TRBD2 (5 bases). Germline CDR1 reads MNHEY; CDR2 reads SVGAGI. The V end was cut by 10 bases, the J end by 1 base, with 10 bases between. The length of the CDR3 is 13 residues. The CDR3 sequence is CATTRGNTGELFF. Written as DNA, the CDR3 is TGTGCCACCACCCGGGGGAACACCGGGGAGCTGTTTTTT.

The V call is TRBV6-1, the J call TRBJ1-5; D perhaps matches TRBD1 (6 bases). Trimming shortened V by 5 bases and J by 4 bases, and 12 bases separated the two germline ends. In germline, CDR1 is MNHNS, CDR2 SASEGT. The CDR3 has 14 residues. The CDR3 spells CASSRQEINQPQHF. CDR3 coding DNA: TGTGCCAGCAGTAGACAGGAAATTAATCAGCCCCAGCATTTT.

The chain couples TRBV4-2 to TRBJ2-1; 10 positions match TRBD2. The CDR3 is made up of 16 amino acids. Trimming at V came to 1 base and at J to 5 bases, leaving 5 bases not matched to a gene. Germline V lookup: CDR1 LGHNA, CDR2 YNFKEQ. In DNA form, the CDR3 reads TGTGCCAGCAGCCAAGGACCGGGACTAGCGAACAATGAGCAGTTCTTC. It codes for CASSQGPGLANNEQFF.

This clone was recorded a few times. The chain recombines TRBV5-1 with TRBJ2-5; perhaps TRBD2 as D (7 bases). V shed 0 bases and J shed 5 bases, with 14 bases lying between them. Germline CDR1 reads SGHRS; CDR2 reads YFSETQ. The CDR3 has 15 amino acids. CDR3 amino acids: CASSLVGGREETQYF. CDR3 sequence (DNA): TGCGCCAGCAGCTTGGTGGGGGGGCGCGAGGAGACCCAGTACTTC.

The J gene is TRBJ1-4, the V gene TRBV9; possibly TRBD1 for D (5 bases). Trimming left V 0 bases short and J 4 bases short, with 10 bases between. CDR1 is SGDLS and CDR2 is YYNGEE in the germline V gene. The CDR3 is 15 residues long. CDR3 protein: CASSVEGRINEKLFF. CDR3 DNA sequence: TGTGCCAGCAGCGTAGAGGGGCGGATTAATGAAAAACTGTTTTTT.

This clone was detected only once. V usage is TRBV30 and J usage is TRBJ1-3, with 8 positions matching TRBD1. The V and J ends lost 0 bases and 4 bases, in that order; junction bases with no gene match: 8. The CDR3 extends over 16 amino acids. The V gene's germline CDR1 is GTSNPN and CDR2 SVGIG (reference sequence). CDR3 residues: CAWSVRQGAVGNTIYF. CDR3 DNA: TGTGCCTGGAGTGTAAGGCAGGGGGCGGTAGGAAACACCATATATTTT.

A word on this clone: The junction departs from germline at one end; a sequencing error may be responsible. The rearrangement uses TRBV5-1 and TRBJ2-7, with 9 bases lining up with TRBD1. Looked up from germline, CDR1 is SGHRS and CDR2 is YFSETQ. CDR3 size: 14 residues. Written as DNA, the CDR3 is TGCGTCAGCAGCTCCCGACAGGGGGCCTACGAGCAGTACTTC. It encodes CVSSSRQGAYEQYF.